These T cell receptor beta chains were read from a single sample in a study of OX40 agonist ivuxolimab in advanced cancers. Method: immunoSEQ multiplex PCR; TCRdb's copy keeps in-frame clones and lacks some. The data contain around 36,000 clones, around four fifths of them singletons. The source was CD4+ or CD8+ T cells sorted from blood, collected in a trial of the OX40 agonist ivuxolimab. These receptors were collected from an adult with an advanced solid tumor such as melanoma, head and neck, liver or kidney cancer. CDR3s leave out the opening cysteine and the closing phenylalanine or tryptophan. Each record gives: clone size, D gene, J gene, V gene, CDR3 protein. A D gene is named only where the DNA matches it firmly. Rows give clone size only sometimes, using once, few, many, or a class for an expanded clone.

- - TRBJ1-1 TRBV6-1 ASRLGPMNTEAF
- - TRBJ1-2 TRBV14 ASSQDYGYGYT
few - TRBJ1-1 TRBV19 ASDPGRSNTEAF
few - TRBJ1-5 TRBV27 ASSLLSRGPQH
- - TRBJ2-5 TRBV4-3 ASSQDRGTGETQY
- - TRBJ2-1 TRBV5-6 ASSSPLLYSKQF
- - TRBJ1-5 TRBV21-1 SRRVGGDRYSNQPQH
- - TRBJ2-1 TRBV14 ARDWRTPNFLHNEQF
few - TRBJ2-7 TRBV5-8 ASSLDGYEQY
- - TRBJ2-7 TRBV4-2 ASSQDPLNAYEQY
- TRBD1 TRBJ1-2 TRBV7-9 ASSLGTGGWGYT
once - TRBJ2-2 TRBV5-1 ASSLGDTDTRELF
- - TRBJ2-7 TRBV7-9 ASSRRVFYEQY
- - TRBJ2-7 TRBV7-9 ASSLAGSNEQY
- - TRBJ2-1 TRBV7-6 ASSLGDRSEQF
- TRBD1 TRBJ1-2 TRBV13 ASNTRGQEINYGYT
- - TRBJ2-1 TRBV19 ASTIGGREQF
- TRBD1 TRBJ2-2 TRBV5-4 ASSRGDRSRNTGELF
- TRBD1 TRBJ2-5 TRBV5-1 ASSLEGGRETQY
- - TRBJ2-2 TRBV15 ATSRNRVNTGELF
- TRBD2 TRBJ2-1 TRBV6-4 ASSESSGGHNEQF
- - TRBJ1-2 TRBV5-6 ASSFGGSYGYT
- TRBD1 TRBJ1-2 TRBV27 ASSSLPTGGHGYT
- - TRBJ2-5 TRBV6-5 ASRGGLGETQY
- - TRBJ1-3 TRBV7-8 ASSLVYTERSGNTIY
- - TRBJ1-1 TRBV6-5 ASSYGDLYTEAF
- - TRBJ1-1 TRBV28 ASSLSIGGIRGRHEAF
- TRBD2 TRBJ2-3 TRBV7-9 ASSVRGGRTDTQY
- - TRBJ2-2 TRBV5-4 ASTMIGSTGELF
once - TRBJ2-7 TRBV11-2 ASSLDIGSNYEQY
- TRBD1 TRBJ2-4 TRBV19 ASSQGFEAKNIQY
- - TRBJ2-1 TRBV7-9 ASSLGRGVNEQF
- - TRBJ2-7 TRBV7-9 ASSLVRGIDEQY
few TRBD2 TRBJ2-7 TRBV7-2 ASSLSPSGSYEQY
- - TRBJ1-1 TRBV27 ASSQLLGTNTEAF
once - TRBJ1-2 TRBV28 ASSPSDNYGYT
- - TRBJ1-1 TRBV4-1 ASSQGRGGTEAF
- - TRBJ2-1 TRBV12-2 ASRLRGLAGGENEQF
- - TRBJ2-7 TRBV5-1 ASSFGPDEGEQY
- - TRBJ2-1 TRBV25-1 ASRIGVSDEQF
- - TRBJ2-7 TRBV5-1 ASSLVTGSYEQY
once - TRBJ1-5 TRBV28 ASSLVAGMNSNQPQH
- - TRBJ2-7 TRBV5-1 ASSLVGGSYEQY
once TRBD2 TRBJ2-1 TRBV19 ASSITSGDLLYNEQF
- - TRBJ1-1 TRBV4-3 ASSHIQGSGEAF
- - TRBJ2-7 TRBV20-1 SAKEKNEQY
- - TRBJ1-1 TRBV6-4 ASSELGGATEAF